These 20 T cell receptor beta chains share one sample of origin, sequenced in a study of blood T cells in healthy people across ages. Primers used in a second PCR of roughly 6 to 12 cycles were a sample-barcoded 5' primer and a J-beta primer mix. One entry per CDR3 protein results from TCRdb running MiXCR on the 5' RACE reads. Counted here are about 620,000 distinct CDR3 sequences, 45% to 60% occurring once; the ten biggest clones make up approximately 13%. Material for sequencing was blood. These TCRs come from a woman aged 80 or over in good health.

This clonotype was observed many times. The J gene is TRBJ1-2, the V gene TRBV12-3 or TRBV12-4; D may be TRBD1 (5 bases). The CDR3 runs to 15 residues. The ends were cut back, 0 bases at V and 7 bases at J, with 15 bases in the middle. CDR3 loop: CASSLASGREGGYTF. Here the CDR3 DNA reads TGTGCCAGCAGTTTAGCGTCTGGCAGGGAGGGTGGCTACACCTTC.

The chain is built from TRBV5-1 and TRBJ2-4, with D tentatively TRBD2 (6 bases). The J call could be wrong; TRBJ2-5 is a better fit for the DNA end. The germline V gene has CDR1 SGHRS and CDR2 YFSETQ. This CDR3 spans 14 amino acids. CDR3 protein: CASRTPGGQETQYF. Written as DNA, the CDR3 is TGCGCCAGCAGAACCCCCGGGGGACAAGAGACCCAGTACTTC.

The table lists this clonotype with many counts. This chain uses TRBV13 with TRBJ2-5; 7 positions match TRBD1. The CDR3 length is 15 residues. The germline CDR1 and CDR2 sequences are PRHDT and FYEKMQ (reference sequence). J was trimmed by 2 bases and V by 5 bases; bases with no gene match: 8. The CDR3 coding sequence is TGTGCCAGCAGCCTGCGACAGGGCCAACAAGAGACCCAGTACTTC. It is translated as CASSLRQGQQETQYF.

V and J are TRBV27 and TRBJ2-3; D is possibly TRBD1 (6 bases). There are 14 residues in the CDR3. Trimming left V 6 bases short and J 2 bases short, with 12 bases between. CDR1 is MNHEY, CDR2 SMNVEV, per germline (reference sequence). The CDR3 DNA is TGTGCCAGCAGCCGACAGGCCCTCACAGATACGCAGTATTTT. This translates into CASSRQALTDTQYF.

The table lists this clonotype with a few counts. The chain couples TRBV25-1 to TRBJ1-1; 8 bases agree with TRBD1. The CDR3 loop spans 13 amino acids. Germline V lookup: CDR1 MGHDK, CDR2 SYGVNS. The V and J ends lost 6 bases and 7 bases, in that order; junction bases with no gene match: 7. CDR3 nucleotide sequence: TGTGCCAGCAGGGCCAGGGGGCCTAATGAAGCTTTCTTT. This sequence encodes CASRARGPNEAFF.

This clonotype was recorded a few times. The V and J genes are TRBV6-6 and TRBJ2-2; TRBD2 might be the D (5 bases). CDR1 is MNHNY, CDR2 SVGAGI, per germline (reference sequence). The CDR3 length is 15 residues. Trimming left V 6 bases short and J 0 bases short, with 11 bases between. CDR3 protein: CASRLDRTNTGELFF. The CDR3 nucleotides are TGTGCCAGCAGACTAGACCGTACGAACACCGGGGAGCTGTTTTTT.

This clonotype has just one count. A read error may be the cause here, since a much bigger clone is one base away. The CDR3 does not end in the conserved phenylalanine or tryptophan, so this is likely a read error. The V and J genes are TRBV5-1 and TRBJ2-1, with unresolved D. Trimming shortened V by 0 bases and J by 0 bases, and 10 bases separated the two germline ends. The CDR3 covers 16 residues. Per the germline V gene, CDR1 is SGHRS and CDR2 is YFSETQ. Here the CDR3 reads CASSLVSLLSYNEQFS. CDR3 DNA: TGCGCCAGCAGCTTGGTATCATTGCTCTCCTACAATGAGCAGTTCTCC.

A single count supports this clonotype. This chain connects TRBV6-1 to TRBJ1-2; D ambiguous. The length of the CDR3 is 12 residues. The V end lost 5 bases, the J end lost 8 bases, and 12 bases lay between the germline ends. Germline CDR1 reads MNHNS; CDR2 reads SASEGT. CDR3 region: CASSPNLWGYTF. The CDR3 DNA sequence: TGTGCCAGCAGTCCTAATTTATGGGGCTACACCTTC.

The chain combines TRBV18 with TRBJ2-7; 7 bases fit TRBD1. V shed 3 bases, J shed 1 base, and the junction held 6 bases outside the gene matches. This CDR3 region has 15 residues. Germline CDR1 reads KGHSH; CDR2 reads LQKENI. Written as DNA, the CDR3 is TGTGCCAGCTCACCCTATGGGACAGTTTCCTACGAGCAGTACTTC. Translated, it gives CASSPYGTVSYEQYF.

This clonotype was seen only once. The chain combines TRBV3-1 with TRBJ2-7, with TRBD2 identical over 13 bases. After removal of 4 bases from V and 6 bases from J, the junction contained 3 bases not matched to a gene. Germline CDR1 reads LGHDT; CDR2 reads YNNKEL (reference sequence). The length of the CDR3 is 14 residues. The CDR3 nucleotides read TGTGCCAGCAGCCCAGGGACTAGCGGGGTCGAGCAGTACTTC. Translated: CASSPGTSGVEQYF.

The CDR3 DNA reads TGTGCCAGCAGCCACCGGGTGGAGACCCAGTACTTC. Its protein is CASSHRVETQYF. The chain couples TRBV3-1 to TRBJ2-5; D call uncertain. V was clipped by 3 bases and J by 5 bases, with 7 bases between them. Per germline, CDR1 LGHDT and CDR2 YNNKEL (reference sequence). The CDR3 consists of 12 residues.

This clonotype was seen once. The chain recombines TRBV20-1 with TRBJ1-2; D is unclear. Germline V lookup: CDR1 DFQATT, CDR2 SNEGSKA (reference sequence). Trimming shortened V by 6 bases and J by 0 bases, and 11 bases separated the two germline ends. The CDR3 is 13 amino acids. The CDR3 bases are TGCAGTGCCGGCGAACCAGCTAACTATGGCTACACCTTC. Residues: CSAGEPANYGYTF.

The chain links TRBV3-1 to TRBJ2-3; 9 positions match TRBD2. In germline, CDR1 is LGHDT, CDR2 YNNKEL (reference sequence). V was clipped by 0 bases and J by 3 bases; unmatched bases: 7. The CDR3 contains 17 residues. Here the CDR3 DNA reads TGTGCCAGCAGCCAAGAAGGTAGCGGGAGAGAGACAGATACGCAGTATTTT. Translated, it gives CASSQEGSGRETDTQYF.

In its sample, this clonotype was seen many times. The chain carries TRBV7-9 and TRBJ2-1; 8 bases line up with TRBD2. V shed 5 bases, J shed 4 bases, and the junction held 7 bases outside the gene matches. Germline V lookup: CDR1 SEHNR, CDR2 FQNEAQ (reference sequence). The CDR3 length is 15 residues. Here the CDR3 reads CASSPAGLVYNEQFF. CDR3 in DNA: TGTGCCAGCAGCCCTGCGGGACTAGTGTACAATGAGCAGTTCTTC.

V and J are TRBV2 and TRBJ2-3, with no clear D. The CDR3 is 13 residues long. Germline V gene sequence: CDR1 SNHLY, CDR2 FYNNEI. The V gene lost 7 bases and the J gene lost 2 bases, with 10 bases spanning the gap. The CDR3 DNA follows: TGTGCCAGCAAGGTCTACGACACAGATACGCAGTATTTT. It translates to CASKVYDTDTQYF.

The CDR3 DNA is TGTGCCAGCAGCTTAGATGCAGATGGGGCCCGTAATGAAAAACTGTTTTTT. It is translated as CASSLDADGARNEKLFF. The chain is built from TRBV7-2 and TRBJ1-4, with D tentatively TRBD1 (5 bases). The V gene's germline CDR1 is SGHTA and CDR2 FQGNSA. The V gene lost 1 base and the J gene lost 4 bases, with 16 bases spanning the gap. The CDR3 loop spans 17 amino acids.

The chain joins TRBV6-2 or TRBV6-3 to TRBJ2-3, with 10 bases that match TRBD2. The CDR3 extends over 15 amino acids. The V and J ends lost 8 bases and 7 bases, in that order; junction bases with no gene match: 12. Germline loops: CDR1 MNHEY, CDR2 SVGEGT. For the CDR3, the DNA is TGTGCCAGCTACCAACCGGGACTAGCGATATATACGCAGTATTTT. It specifies CASYQPGLAIYTQYF.

This clonotype occurred a few times. This may be a read error, as it is one base from a much larger clone. The rearrangement joins TRBV20-1 to TRBJ2-1, with D perhaps TRBD2 (6 bases). The last part of the DNA fits TRBJ2-7 better; the J call may be wrong. The CDR3 loop spans 16 amino acids. Looked up from germline, CDR1 is DFQATT and CDR2 is SNEGSKA (reference sequence). CDR3 coding DNA: TGCAGTGCACAGCCGTCTTGGCGGGGAGACAACAATGAGCAGTACTTC. Amino acids: CSAQPSWRGDNNEQYF.

This clonotype has ten or more counts. The chain joins TRBV25-1 to TRBJ2-5; TRBD2 agrees at 13 bases. Germline assignment: CDR1 MGHDK and CDR2 SYGVNS. The CDR3 extends over 19 amino acids. V lost 4 bases, J lost 5 bases, and 16 bases stayed unmatched. CDR3 DNA: TGTGCCAGCAGTGTCCGAGGGACTACTAGCGGGAGGGCCTGGGAGACCCAGTACTTC. Protein product: CASSVRGTTSGRAWETQYF.

This clonotype was recorded once. The gene calls are TRBV5-8 and TRBJ1-5; D is uncertain. The CDR3 extends over 13 amino acids. V was cut by 0 bases and J by 6 bases, with 7 bases left in between. Germline V gives CDR1 SGHTS, CDR2 YDEGEE. The CDR3 sequence is CASSLEAFQPQHF. The CDR3 nucleotides read TGTGCCAGCAGCTTGGAAGCATTTCAGCCCCAGCATTTT.